This section outlines one TCR beta chain sequence together with its context. This specimen belongs to a study of blood T cell repertoires in COVID-19. Study-wide context: Samples representing acute and convalescent COVID-19 were sourced from the United States, Italy and Spain. PBMCs, B-cell-depleted T cells, or T cells provided the cDNA or gDNA that made up the material.

The cohort comprised adults aged about 18 to 100 years residing in about two dozen US areas. The junction had 9 bases not matched to a gene; V was cut back by 5 bases and J by 3 bases. This CDR3 spans 15 amino acids. Germline lookup yields CDR1 MNHEY and CDR2 SVGEGT. Original methodology: Amplification of reference gene primers provided the estimated nucleated cell counts. The repertoire was sequenced with immunoSEQ multiplex PCR; TCRdb's copy has only in-frame clones and lacks some. The DNA gave D and trimming, while V, J and clone size come from that table. Among about 240,000 clones listed, about 89% were seen once.

The chain joins TRBV6-2 or TRBV6-3 to TRBJ1-1; TRBD1 agrees at 7 bases. The TCR was taken from a woman in her 30s who had recovered from COVID-19. The source material was PBMCs or T cells enriched from blood (not recorded which). CDR3 sequence (DNA): TGTGCCAGCAGTCGTTTCAGGGGGAGCGACACTGAAGCTTTCTTT. It yields the protein CASSRFRGSDTEAFF.